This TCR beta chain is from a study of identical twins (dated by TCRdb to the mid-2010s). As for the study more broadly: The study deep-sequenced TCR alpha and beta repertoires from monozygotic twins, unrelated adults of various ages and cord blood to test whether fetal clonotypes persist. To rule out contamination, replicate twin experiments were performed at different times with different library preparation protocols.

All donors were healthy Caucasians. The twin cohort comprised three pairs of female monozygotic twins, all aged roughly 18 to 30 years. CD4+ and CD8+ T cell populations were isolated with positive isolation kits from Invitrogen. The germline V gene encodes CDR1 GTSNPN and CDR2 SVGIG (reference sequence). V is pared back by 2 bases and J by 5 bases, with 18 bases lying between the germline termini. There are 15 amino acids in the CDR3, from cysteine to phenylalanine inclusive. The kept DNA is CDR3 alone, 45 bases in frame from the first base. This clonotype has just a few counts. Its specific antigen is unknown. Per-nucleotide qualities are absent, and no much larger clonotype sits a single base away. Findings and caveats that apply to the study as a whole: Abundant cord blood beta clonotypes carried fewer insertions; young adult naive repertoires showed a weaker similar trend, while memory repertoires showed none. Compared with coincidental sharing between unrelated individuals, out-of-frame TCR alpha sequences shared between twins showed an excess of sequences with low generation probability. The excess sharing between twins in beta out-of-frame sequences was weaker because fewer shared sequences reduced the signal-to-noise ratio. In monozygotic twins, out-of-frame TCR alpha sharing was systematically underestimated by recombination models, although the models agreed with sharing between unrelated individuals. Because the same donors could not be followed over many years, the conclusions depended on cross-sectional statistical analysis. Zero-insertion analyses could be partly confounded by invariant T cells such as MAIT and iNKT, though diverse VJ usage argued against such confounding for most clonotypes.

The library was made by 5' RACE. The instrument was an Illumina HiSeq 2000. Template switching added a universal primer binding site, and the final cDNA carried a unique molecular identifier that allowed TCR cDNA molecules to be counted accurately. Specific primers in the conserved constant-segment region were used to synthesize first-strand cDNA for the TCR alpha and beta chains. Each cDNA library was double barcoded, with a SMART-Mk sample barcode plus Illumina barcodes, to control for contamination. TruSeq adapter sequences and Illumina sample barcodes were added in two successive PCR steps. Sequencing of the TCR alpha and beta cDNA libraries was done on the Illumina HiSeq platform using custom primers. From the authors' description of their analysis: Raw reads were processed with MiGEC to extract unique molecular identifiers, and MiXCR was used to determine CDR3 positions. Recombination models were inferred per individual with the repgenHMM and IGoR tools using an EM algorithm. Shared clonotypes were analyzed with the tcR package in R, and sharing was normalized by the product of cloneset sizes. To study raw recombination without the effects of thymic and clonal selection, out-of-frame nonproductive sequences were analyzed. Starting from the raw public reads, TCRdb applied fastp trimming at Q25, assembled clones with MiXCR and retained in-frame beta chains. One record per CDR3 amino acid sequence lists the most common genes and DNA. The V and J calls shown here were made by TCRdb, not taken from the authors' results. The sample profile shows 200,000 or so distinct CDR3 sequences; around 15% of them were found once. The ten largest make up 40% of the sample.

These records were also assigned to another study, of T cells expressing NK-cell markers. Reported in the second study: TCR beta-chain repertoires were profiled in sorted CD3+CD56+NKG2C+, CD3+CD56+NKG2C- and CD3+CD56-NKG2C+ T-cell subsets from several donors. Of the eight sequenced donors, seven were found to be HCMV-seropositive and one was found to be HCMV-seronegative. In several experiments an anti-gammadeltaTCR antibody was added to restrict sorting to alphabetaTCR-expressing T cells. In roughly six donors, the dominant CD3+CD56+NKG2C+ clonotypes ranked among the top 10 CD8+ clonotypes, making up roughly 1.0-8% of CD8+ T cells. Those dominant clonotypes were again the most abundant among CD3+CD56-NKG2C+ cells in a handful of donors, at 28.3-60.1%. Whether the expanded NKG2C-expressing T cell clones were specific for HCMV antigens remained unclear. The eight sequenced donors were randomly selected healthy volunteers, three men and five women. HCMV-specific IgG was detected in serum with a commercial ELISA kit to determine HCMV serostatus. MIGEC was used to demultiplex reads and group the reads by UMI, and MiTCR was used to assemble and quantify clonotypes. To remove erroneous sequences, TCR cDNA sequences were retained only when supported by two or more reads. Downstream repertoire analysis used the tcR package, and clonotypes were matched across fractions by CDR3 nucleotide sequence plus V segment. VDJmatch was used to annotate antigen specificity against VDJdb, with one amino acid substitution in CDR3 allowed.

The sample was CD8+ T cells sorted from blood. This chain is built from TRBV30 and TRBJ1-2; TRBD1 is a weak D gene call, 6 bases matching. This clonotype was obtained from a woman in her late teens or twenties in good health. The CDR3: CAWSTPGQLGYGYTF. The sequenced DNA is TGTGCCTGGAGTACCCCCGGACAGCTAGGGTATGGCTACACCTTC.